The sequence of this T cell receptor beta chain was determined in a study of T cell clones after liver transplantation. Study details: Three of the eight recipients were HCV-positive; the rest had non-autoimmune, non-viral transplant indications.

TCRdb's copy holds only in-frame clones and misses some; the assay was immunoSEQ multiplex PCR. The sample has some 70,000 clones, about four fifths seen once. Worth noting for this clone: Its target is not known.

Study-level findings and limits: These preliminary findings come from unstandardized post-transplant sampling times. Donor-reactive sequences fell more than third party-reactive ones, suggesting partial deletion. In two subjects, few donor cells limited the measurable donor-reactive repertoire.

The sequencing here drew on CD4+ T cells from blood, taken before liver transplant. The sequence came from a human donor who received a liver transplant.

CDR3 nucleotide sequence: TGTGCCAGCAGTTTAAGTGGCGGCTCCTACGAGCAGTACTTC. Translation: CASSLSGGSYEQYF. The J gene is TRBJ2-7, the V gene TRBV28; no definite D call. The CDR3 runs to 14 residues. From germline, CDR1 is MDHEN and CDR2 SYDVKM. Trimming shortened V by 2 bases and J by 0 bases, and 8 bases separated the two germline ends.